This T cell receptor beta chain was profiled in a study of blood T cell repertoires in COVID-19. Overall study: From T cells, B-cell-depleted T cells, or PBMCs came the material, which was cDNA or gDNA.

Libraries were prepared by immunoSEQ multiplex PCR; TCRdb keeps only in-frame clonotypes and omits some of them. This table has tens of thousands of clones, 70% to 80% appearing once. The receptor was derived from a woman in her 70s with acute or convalescent COVID-19. Specimen: peripheral blood.

As DNA, the CDR3 is TGTGCCTGGGGGGACAGTAAAAACATTCAGTACTTC. Translating gives CAWGDSKNIQYF. V gene TRBV30 combines with J gene TRBJ2-4; TRBD1 matches at 7 bases. This CDR3 comprises 12 residues. V dropped 5 bases and J dropped 4; count of bases not matched to a gene: 2. Germline V gene sequence: CDR1 GTSNPN, CDR2 SVGIG (reference sequence). Filled out from reference TRBV30 and TRBJ2-4, the complete variable domain reads SQTIHQWPATLVQPVGSPLSLECTVEGTSNPNLYWYRQAAGRGLQLLFYSVGIGQISSEVPQNLSASRPQDRQFILSSKKLLLSDSGFYLCAWGDSKNIQYFGAGTRLSVL.